The rows below give T cell receptor beta chains drawn from one sample of a study of OX40 agonist ivuxolimab in advanced cancers. Assay: immunoSEQ multiplex PCR; the TCRdb copy retains only in-frame clones and omits some. The sample shows approximately 52,000 clones, 70% to 90% of them seen only once. The source material was CD4+ or CD8+ T cells sorted from blood, sampled in a trial of the OX40 agonist ivuxolimab. Source of these receptors: an adult with an advanced solid tumor such as melanoma, head and neck, liver or kidney cancer. Each CDR3 is given with its conserved first and last residue. A D gene is named only where the DNA matches it firmly. Only part of the rows carry a size: once, few, many, or a class if the clone is expanded.

V gene	J gene	clone size	D gene	CDR3 DNA	CDR3 protein
TRBV9	TRBJ2-3	.	.	TGTGCCAGCAGCGACGCGGGCACAGATACGCAGTATTTT	CASSDAGTDTQYF
TRBV2	TRBJ2-1	few	TRBD2	TGTGCCAGCAGTGGGGGACTAGCGGGATTGGTTGAGCAGTTCTTC	CASSGGLAGLVEQFF
TRBV30	TRBJ2-2	.	.	TGTGCCTGGAGAGTATTGAGGAACACCGGGGAGCTGCTTTTT	CAWRVLRNTGELLF
TRBV7-8	TRBJ2-5	once	.	TGTGCCAGCAGCACCGGCGGGTTGCCCGGGTCAGAGACCCAGTACTTC	CASSTGGLPGSETQYF
TRBV18	TRBJ2-3	.	TRBD2	TGTGCCAGCTCACCTCGGACTAGCGGGAAGTTATCCACAGATACGCAGTATTTT	CASSPRTSGKLSTDTQYF
TRBV29-1	TRBJ1-2	.	.	TGCAGCGCACGTACGGGGGCAGGTGGCTACACCTTC	CSARTGAGGYTF
TRBV5-4	TRBJ2-5	.	TRBD1	TGTGCCAGCAGCCGCCGGGACAGGGGGCGAGAGACCCAGTACTTC	CASSRRDRGRETQYF
TRBV28	TRBJ1-3	.	.	TGTGCCAGCTCCAGGGACATTCAAAACACCATATATTTT	CASSRDIQNTIYF
TRBV11-2	TRBJ2-6	.	TRBD2	TGTGCCAGCGCAAGGTTGGGACTATCCTCTGGGGCCAACGTCCTGACTTTC	CASARLGLSSGANVLTF
TRBV6-6	TRBJ2-1	.	TRBD2	TGTGCCAGCAGCGGGACTAGCGGGAGTATTGAGCAGTTCTTC	CASSGTSGSIEQFF
TRBV18	TRBJ2-2	.	.	TGTGCCAGCTCACCGGACATATCCGGGGAGCTGTTTTTT	CASSPDISGELFF
TRBV2	TRBJ2-7	.	TRBD1	TGTGCCAGCAGACTCGGGACAGACTACGAGCAGTACTTC	CASRLGTDYEQYF
TRBV5-1	TRBJ1-2	.	TRBD1	TGCGCCAGCAGCTTGGAAGGGACAGGTGGGCGCTACACCTTC	CASSLEGTGGRYTF
TRBV5-6	TRBJ1-1	.	.	TGTGCCAGCAGCGACATCTGGAACACTGAAGCTTTCTTT	CASSDIWNTEAFF
TRBV7-6	TRBJ2-7	once	.	TGTGCCAGCGCCTCCTTGGGAAACGAGCAGTACTTC	CASASLGNEQYF
TRBV27	TRBJ2-7	once	TRBD1	TGTGCCAGCAGTAAGTGGTCCGGGACAGGGGTGAACGAGCAGTACTTC	CASSKWSGTGVNEQYF
TRBV6-5	TRBJ1-2	.	.	TGTGCCAGCAGTTACTCGACAGCCTCTAACTATGGCTACACCTTC	CASSYSTASNYGYTF
TRBV7-9	TRBJ2-7	.	.	TGTGCCAGCAGCCCTAGCTCCTACGAGCAGTACTTC	CASSPSSYEQYF
TRBV6-1	TRBJ1-2	.	.	TGTGCCAGCAGCCCCGGGCATGGCTACACCTTC	CASSPGHGYTF
TRBV2	TRBJ1-2	few	TRBD1	TGTGCCAGCAGTCAACAGGGGTCTGGTGGCTACACCTTC	CASSQQGSGGYTF
TRBV5-1	TRBJ1-5	.	.	TGCGCCAGCAGCCCGAGGGACTTTAGCAATCAGCCCCAGCATTTT	CASSPRDFSNQPQHF
TRBV30	TRBJ2-1	.	TRBD2	TGTGCCTGGAGAGGTGGGGGGGTCAATGAGCAGTTCTTC	CAWRGGGVNEQFF
TRBV18	TRBJ2-5	.	TRBD1	TGTGCCAGCTCACCCGCCCGACAGGGCCGGCAAGAGACCCAGTACTTC	CASSPARQGRQETQYF
TRBV2	TRBJ2-3	few	.	TGTGCCAGCAGTGAGGGGGGACCCCCGCCAGATACGCAGTATTTT	CASSEGGPPPDTQYF
TRBV7-9	TRBJ1-2	.	TRBD1	TGTGCCAGCAGCTCGACAGGGAACTATGGCTACACCTTC	CASSSTGNYGYTF
TRBV28	TRBJ2-3	.	.	TGTGCCAGCACCAGAGAAGGAGATACGCAGTATTTT	CASTREGDTQYF
TRBV19	TRBJ2-3	.	.	TGTGCCAGTACCTTACGGGATATCCGAGATACGCAGTATTTT	CASTLRDIRDTQYF
TRBV4-1	TRBJ2-7	.	TRBD2	TGCGCCAGCAGCCAAGATCTGCGGCTAGCGGGAGCCTACGAGCAGTACTTC	CASSQDLRLAGAYEQYF
TRBV10-1	TRBJ2-7	.	TRBD1	TGCGCCAGCAGTGAGTCCGGGACAGGGGCCCTGGGGCAGTACTTC	CASSESGTGALGQYF
TRBV5-5	TRBJ2-3	.	.	TGTGCCAGCAGCTTCGCAGGGGTTGGAGTAGATACGCAGTATTTT	CASSFAGVGVDTQYF
TRBV11-3	TRBJ2-2	.	.	TGTGCCAGCAGCTTAGAAGCCTGGCAGAGCACCGGGGAGCTGTTTTTT	CASSLEAWQSTGELFF
TRBV9	TRBJ1-2	.	.	TGTGCCAGCAGCGTAGTTTCCGGGCCTTGCACCTTC	CASSVVSGPCTF
TRBV9	TRBJ2-5	once	.	TGTGCCAGCAGCGTAGACGGCGGAGAGGAGGAGACCCAGTACTTC	CASSVDGGEEETQYF
TRBV5-1	TRBJ2-3	.	TRBD1	TGCGCCAGCCATTTCACAGGGGAAGGGACAGATACGCAGTATTTT	CASHFTGEGTDTQYF
TRBV5-1	TRBJ1-5	.	.	TGCGCCAGCAGCACGGGGGGTGGCGGGCCCCAGCATTTT	CASSTGGGGPQHF
TRBV28	TRBJ1-3	once	.	TGTGCCAGCAGTCCCGCCGTAAACACCATATATTTT	CASSPAVNTIYF
TRBV28	TRBJ2-1	once	.	TGTGCCAGCGGGGCTTCCGGGAGTTTCTACAATGAGCAGTTCTTC	CASGASGSFYNEQFF
TRBV10-3	TRBJ2-7	.	.	TGTGCCATCAGTGACGGCTTCTACGAGCAGTACTTC	CAISDGFYEQYF
TRBV7-9	TRBJ2-1	.	TRBD2	TGTGCCAGCAGTAACTTAGGATTCACTAGCGGGAGCTACAATGAGCAGTTCTTC	CASSNLGFTSGSYNEQFF
TRBV23-1	TRBJ2-5	.	.	TGCGCCACCACTAGGGGGGGGACCGAGACCCAGTACTTC	CATTRGGTETQYF
TRBV15	TRBJ1-5	few	.	TGTGCCACCAGCACCAGACAGGCTATTCTCAGCGGGAATCAGCCCCAGCATTTT	CATSTRQAILSGNQPQHF
TRBV2	TRBJ2-1	.	.	TGTGCCACCCCTAACGGCCGAGAGGGAAATTACAATGAGCAGTTCTTC	CATPNGREGNYNEQFF
TRBV18	TRBJ1-3	.	.	TGTGCCAGCTCACCACGTGGGAGGACAGTCAGCTCTGGAAACACCATATATTTT	CASSPRGRTVSSGNTIYF
TRBV7-6	TRBJ2-7	.	TRBD1	TGTGCCAGCAGCAACTCCGGGACAGGGTACGAGCAGTACTTC	CASSNSGTGYEQYF
TRBV5-1	TRBJ2-1	.	.	TGCGCCAGCAGCTTGGGGATTGGGAATGAGCAGTTCTTC	CASSLGIGNEQFF
TRBV12-5	TRBJ2-1	.	TRBD2	TGTGCTAGTGGTTTGGGCCTAGCGGGAGGTCATGATGAGCAGTTCTTC	CASGLGLAGGHDEQFF
TRBV19	TRBJ2-1	.	TRBD2	TGTGCCAGTAGGATCACCGGGACTAGCGGGAGGGCCGGGGGCAATGAGCAGTTCTTC	CASRITGTSGRAGGNEQFF
TRBV30	TRBJ2-7	.	TRBD2	TGTGCCTGGAGTGCCGGGACTACCTACGAGCAGTACTTC	CAWSAGTTYEQYF
TRBV4-2	TRBJ2-2	.	.	TGTGCCAGCAGCCAAGAATTACATGGGGGGGAGCTGTTTTTT	CASSQELHGGELFF
TRBV9	TRBJ2-1	.	TRBD2	TGTGCCAGCAGCGTAGGGTTGAGGGAGGGATCCTACAATGAGCAGTTCTTC	CASSVGLREGSYNEQFF
TRBV11-2	TRBJ2-1	.	.	TGTGCCAGCAGCTTAGAAGGGTCGTCCTACAATGAGCAGTTCTTC	CASSLEGSSYNEQFF
TRBV6-1	TRBJ2-1	.	.	TGTGCCAGCAGTGTTACTCCTAGGGATGAGCAGTTCTTC	CASSVTPRDEQFF
TRBV2	TRBJ2-1	.	.	TGTGCCAGCAGTGGGCTCTCCAGGGACTCTGCGCAGTTCTTC	CASSGLSRDSAQFF